The clone carrying this T cell receptor beta chain has a single count. What it binds is unknown. The data were obtained in a study of cytomegalovirus exposure and HLA in healthy donors. Study context: Unique TCR beta sequences numbering approximately 120 million came from 190 million or so T cells in an earlier analysis. Membership in the Caucasian-associated ancestry cluster was found for 81% of fewer than 450 genotyped donors. Study-level points and caveats: Sequencing artifact likely explains a cluster of highly shared sequence variants.

The PCR ran on 60 Vbeta and 13 Jbeta primers. TCRdb's table, derived via immunoSEQ multiplex PCR, lists solely in-frame clones and lacks some. The sample carries over 150,000 clones, 70% to 90% recorded once. Specimen: PBMCs. The source is a woman aged 30 to 39 in good health and CMV-seropositive.

The CDR3 reads CASSQTATNEKLFF. The CDR3 DNA reads TGTGCCAGCAGTCAGACTGCAACTAATGAAAAACTGTTTTTT. The chain uses TRBV6-5 and TRBJ1-4; no clear D gene. The CDR3 sequence is 14 residues long. From germline, CDR1 is MNHEY and CDR2 SVGAGI. The V end was cut by 5 bases, the J end by 0 bases, with 7 bases between.